This T cell receptor (beta chain) stems from a study of CXCR3-negative and CXCR3-positive naive CD8 T cells. Study-level information: Each library gave roughly 1.6 +/- 0.3 million of approximately 130 million TRB reads.

Notes on the study in general: Similar TRBV-TRBJ usage characterized naive CXCR3-negative and CXCR3-positive cells; memory cells differed. Relative to memory CD8+ cells, whose diversity was much lower, both naive subsets had comparably high diversity. Compared with CXCR3-negative naive cells, CXCR3-positive naive cells showed more hydrophobic TRB CDR3s. TCR interaction strength was inferred from TRB CDR3 physicochemistry, as CD5 matched across naive subsets.

A word on this clonotype: Its antigen is unknown.

The CDR3 loop spans 15 amino acids. Germline V gives CDR1 DFQATT, CDR2 SNEGSKA (reference sequence). The libraries of TRB cDNA were prepared using 5' RACE with UMI labels. TCRdb reprocessed the 5' RACE reads and reports one entry per CDR3 protein, with no DNA. This sample's table has approximately 59,000 distinct CDR3 sequences. The receptor's source is a human donor in good health. Some clones in this sample may be carry-over from other donors' samples. The J gene is TRBJ1-6, the V gene TRBV20-1. The sample comprised naive CXCR3+ CD8+ T cells from blood. As to subset: CD45RO-CCR7+CD27+CD95- naive CD8+ T cells expressing CXCR3 (TNR3+). This CDR3 reads CSASDWKAYNSPLHF.